The T cell receptor beta chain under discussion was sequenced for a study of CD8 T cells in Susac syndrome. This CDR3 has 12 amino acids. V was shortened by 3 bases and J by 5 bases, with 8 bases between the two germline ends. A quantity of roughly 0.5 to 1 ug RNA underwent reverse transcription using random hexamers. Amplification of TCR beta CDR3 used immunoSEQ multiplex PCR across 54 Vbeta and 13 Jbeta. TCRdb redid the calling of the immunoSEQ multiplex PCR reads with MiXCR, one entry per CDR3 protein. The sample carries 150,000 to 200,000 distinct CDR3 sequences, around 96% recorded once. This clonotype is a singleton in its sample. The authors sequenced TCR beta from blood CD8+ and CD4+ T cells. TEMRA cells were FACS-enriched, unlike CD8+ and CD4+ T cells, which were negatively isolated.

The chain combines TRBV12-3 or TRBV12-4 with TRBJ2-7; possibly TRBD1 or TRBD2 for D (5 bases each). The material sequenced was CD4+ T cells from PBMCs. The source is a human donor in good health. CDR3 DNA sequence: TGTGCCAGCAGTTTTCGGGGCCACGAGCAGTACTTC. Residues: CASSFRGHEQYF.